One T cell receptor beta chain is described in this entry. Its antigen is not known. TCR beta CDR3 regions were amplified from RNA transcripts. The TCR CDR3 first-round RT-PCR relied on the HTBI primer set. TCRdb re-called the multiplex PCR reads through MiXCR, storing one row per CDR3 protein. This sample yields 200,000 to 250,000 distinct CDR3 sequences, of which around 25% are seen a single time; approximately 35% belongs to the top ten. The data derive from a study of T cells in Graves' hyperthyroidism and ophthalmopathy. With duration under 3 months, ophthalmopathy was active: Clinical Activity Score at least 3, NOSPECS at least 4. This sample holds PBMCs from around 9.9 ml fresh peripheral blood. Notes on the study in general: Researchers found most expanded thyroid clonotypes above 0.001 in blood as well. Median prediction lead before ophthalmopathy onset was 6.5 months with the model.

The CDR3 totals 18 residues. Per germline, CDR1 LGHNT and CDR2 FRNRAP. The V gene lost 2 bases and the J gene lost 1 base, with 18 bases spanning the gap. Sequencing was done on a sample of blood. V gene TRBV12-5 combines with J gene TRBJ1-5, with D maybe TRBD1 (5 bases). This TCR derives from a woman in her thirties or forties with Graves' ophthalmopathy. The DNA of the CDR3 is TGTGCTAGTGGTTTGATTAGGGGACTTCTAAGGAGCAATCAGCCCCAGCATTTT. Translated: CASGLIRGLLRSNQPQHF. Full variable domain (rest looked up from reference TRBV12-5 and TRBJ1-5): DARVTQTPRHKVTEMGQEVTMRCQPILGHNTVFWYRQTMMQGLELLAYFRNRAPLDDSGMPKDRFSAEMPDATLATLKIQPSEPRDSAVYFCASGLIRGLLRSNQPQHFGDGTRLSIL.